Listed here are 24 T cell receptor beta chains from one sample, sequenced in a study of shared clonotypes between healthy human individuals. Profiled with immunoSEQ multiplex PCR; TCRdb holds only in-frame clones, not every one. The sample holds about 2 million clones; approximately 94% are singletons and the top ten take more than 0.9%. In the naive CD8 group, cells lacked CD45RO and were positively selected for CCR7, so terminally differentiated effector memory CD45RA+ cells were left out. Sequencing was carried out using naive CD8+ T cells sorted from blood. Receptors were obtained from a man younger than 35 in good health.

V and J are TRBV19 and TRBJ2-4, with 12 bases fitting TRBD1. The CDR3 runs 16 residues. Per the germline V gene, CDR1 is LNHDA and CDR2 is SQIVND (reference sequence). V shed 5 bases, J shed 12 bases, and the junction held 14 bases outside the gene matches. The CDR3 loop reads CASSGEKPGQGAGQYF. The CDR3 DNA sequence: TGTGCCAGTAGTGGGGAGAAGCCGGGACAGGGGGCCGGTCAGTACTTC.

The chain carries TRBV11-2 and TRBJ2-3; possible D gene TRBD1, 6 bases. The V and J ends lost 7 bases and 1 base respectively, with 18 bases between them. Germline V gene data show CDR1 as SGHAT and CDR2 as FQNNGV. This CDR3 spans 16 amino acids. CDR3 protein: CASTLWGRSGTDTQYF. The CDR3 bases are TGTGCCAGCACCCTTTGGGGGCGAAGCGGCACAGATACGCAGTATTTT.

The J gene is TRBJ1-4, the V gene TRBV2; TRBD1 might be the D (5 bases). The CDR3 covers 16 residues. V was cut by 4 bases and J by 4 bases, with 16 bases left in between. Germline CDR1 reads SNHLY; CDR2 reads FYNNEI. The CDR3 spells CASSARGTWVNEKLFF. The CDR3 bases are TGTGCCAGCAGTGCAAGGGGTACATGGGTTAATGAAAAACTGTTTTTT.

This clone was observed a single time. The V gene is TRBV12-2, the J gene TRBJ2-7. TRBV12-2 is designated a pseudogene. The CDR3 consists of 16 residues. CDR3 nucleotide sequence: TGTGCAAGTCGCTTAGACGAGACAAGGAGCTCCTACGAGCAGTACTTC. It translates to CASRLDETRSSYEQYF.

The chain links TRBV19 to TRBJ1-6; possibly TRBD1 for D (6 bases). This CDR3 spans 18 amino acids. V lost 3 bases and J lost 0, with 15 bases in between. CDR1 is LNHDA and CDR2 is SQIVND in the germline V gene (reference sequence). The CDR3 spells CASSMIQGLSSYNSPLHF. The CDR3 bases are TGTGCCAGTAGTATGATCCAGGGGCTAAGCTCCTATAATTCACCCCTCCACTTT.

The V and J genes are TRBV27 and TRBJ2-7, with TRBD1 matching 8 bases. Trimming took 6 bases from V and 4 from J; bases not matched to a gene: 17. CDR1 is MNHEY, CDR2 SMNVEV, per germline (reference sequence). The CDR3 extends over 17 amino acids. Here the CDR3 reads CASSPQRVTGAAYEQYF. CDR3 coding DNA: TGTGCCAGCAGCCCCCAGAGGGTGACAGGGGCGGCGTACGAGCAGTACTTC.

This clone was picked up one time. At one end the junction does not follow the germline gene, possibly because of a read error. The chain links TRBV11-2 to TRBJ2-5, with D maybe TRBD1 (6 bases). The CDR3 extends over 15 amino acids. Germline-derived CDR1 and CDR2 are SGHAT and FQNNGV. Here the CDR3 reads CASSLEDSSKETQYF. The CDR3 DNA follows: TGTGCCAGCAGCCTAGAGGACAGTAGTAAAGAGACCCAGTACTTC.

This sequence joins TRBV29-1 and TRBJ2-7, with 9 bases identical to TRBD1. The germline CDR1 and CDR2 sequences are SQVTM and ANQGSEA. The CDR3 consists of 14 residues. With V trimmed by 3 bases and J by 6 bases, 9 bases remained unmatched. In DNA, the CDR3 is TGCAGCGTTGACGACAGGGGGTCATCGGGCGAGCAGTACTTC. Encoded protein: CSVDDRGSSGEQYF.

The chain has TRBV27 and TRBJ2-3; D is possibly TRBD2 (6 bases). Per the germline V gene, CDR1 is MNHEY and CDR2 is SMNVEV (reference sequence). The CDR3 has 15 amino acids. The germline V and J ends were trimmed by 7 bases and 0 bases, with 14 bases remaining between them. CDR3 DNA sequence: TGTGCCAGCACCCAAGGCGGGATTAGCACAGATACGCAGTATTTT. It codes for CASTQGGISTDTQYF.

The CDR3 DNA reads TGTGCCAGCAGCCCCTGGGACGGCTACGAGCAGTACTTC. This gives the protein CASSPWDGYEQYF. This sequence joins TRBV5-4 and TRBJ2-7; D may correspond to TRBD1 or TRBD2 (5 bases each). Germline V gene data show CDR1 as SGHNT and CDR2 as YYREEE (reference sequence). The CDR3 is made up of 13 amino acids. Trimming took 4 bases from V and 3 from J, leaving 11 bases between them.

Concerning this clone itself: In the same sample, other DNA sequences code for this CDR3. The gene calls are TRBV7-8 and TRBJ1-1; TRBD1 agrees at 8 bases. The V gene's germline CDR1 is SGHVS and CDR2 FQNEAQ. The CDR3 has 14 residues. With 5 bases clipped from V and 2 bases from J, the junction kept 4 bases outside the gene matches. The CDR3 here is CASSLGQGNTEAFF. CDR3 nucleotide sequence: TGTGCCAGCAGCCTCGGACAGGGCAACACTGAAGCTTTCTTT. The complete variable domain, with remaining parts taken from reference TRBV7-8 and TRBJ1-1, reads GAGVSQSPRYKVAKRGQDVALRCDPISGHVSLFWYQQALGQGPEFLTYFQNEAQLDKSGLPSDRFFAERPEGSVSTLKIQRTQQEDSAVYLCASSLGQGNTEAFFGQGTRLTVV.

DNA for the CDR3: TGTGCCAGCCATGGGGCACTCCCTTACTCCACAGATACGCAGTATTTT. It encodes CASHGALPYSTDTQYF. This sequence joins TRBV28 and TRBJ2-3; D is perhaps TRBD1 (5 bases). CDR3 length: 16 residues. The germline V and J ends were trimmed by 8 bases and 2 bases, with 20 bases remaining between them. CDR1 MDHEN and CDR2 SYDVKM come from the germline V gene.

The V and J genes are TRBV6-6 and TRBJ2-7, with D unresolved. Germline lookup yields CDR1 MNHNY and CDR2 SVGAGI (reference sequence). This CDR3 contains 13 residues. V gave up 6 bases and J gave up 1 base, with 10 bases separating them. In DNA form, the CDR3 reads TGTGCCAGCAGCCCTCACCCTTCCTACGAGCAGTACTTC. This codes for CASSPHPSYEQYF.

The rearrangement links TRBV21-1 to TRBJ2-2; TRBD2 is taken as the D call from the table, unchecked against the DNA. TRBV21-1 is annotated as a pseudogene. The CDR3 extends over 16 amino acids. The DNA of the CDR3 is TGTGCCAGCAGCACCCCGCGGGTGGCGAACACCGGGGAGCTGTTTTTT. Protein sequence: CASSTPRVANTGELFF.

CDR3 protein: CASSPSSANEKLFF. For the CDR3, the DNA is TGCGCCAGCAGCCCGTCCAGCGCTAATGAAAAACTGTTTTTT. The chain is built from TRBV4-1 and TRBJ1-4, with no clear D. Germline V gives CDR1 MGHRA, CDR2 YSYEKL. CDR3 size: 14 residues. V gave up 4 bases and J gave up 3 bases, with 9 bases separating them.

The chain recombines TRBV10-2 with TRBJ2-3; the D is unclear. The CDR3 extends over 11 amino acids. CDR1 is WSHSY and CDR2 is SAAADI in the germline V gene. Between the trimmed V and J ends, which lost 6 bases and 6 bases, there was a span of 7 bases. CDR3: CASRIGDTQYF. The DNA for the CDR3 is TGCGCCAGCAGGATCGGGGATACGCAGTATTTT.

The V and J genes are TRBV9 and TRBJ2-2; D gene unclear. The V end lost 0 bases, the J end lost 10 bases, and 10 bases lay between the germline ends. Germline values: CDR1 SGDLS, CDR2 YYNGEE. This CDR3 region has 13 residues. This CDR3 reads CASSVAKTTELFF. In nucleotides, the CDR3 is TGTGCCAGCAGCGTAGCTAAGACGACGGAGCTGTTTTTT.

This sequence joins TRBV7-9 and TRBJ1-1; 7 bases map to TRBD1. V lost 5 bases to trimming and J lost 2 bases; unmatched junction nucleotides: 8. The germline V gene has CDR1 SEHNR and CDR2 FQNEAQ (reference sequence). The CDR3 is made up of 15 amino acids. This chain's CDR3 is CASSPTGNFNTEAFF. The CDR3 coding sequence is TGTGCCAGCAGCCCGACAGGGAATTTCAACACTGAAGCTTTCTTT.

Concerning this clone: One junction end disagrees with the germline gene, perhaps due to a read error. CDR3 sequence: CASSLDVAYGYTF. CDR3 nucleotide sequence: TGTGCCAGCAGCCTAGATGTGGCCTATGGCTACACCTTC. The J gene is TRBJ1-2, the V gene TRBV11-2; no firm D call. Germline V CDR1 and CDR2: SGHAT, FQNNGV. The length of the CDR3 is 13 residues. Filled out from reference TRBV11-2 and TRBJ1-2, the complete variable domain reads EAGVAQSPRYKIIEKRQSVAFWCNPISGHATLYWYQQILGQGPKLLIQFQNNGVVDDSQLPKDRFSAERLKGVDSTLKIQPAKLEDSAVYLCASSLDVAYGYTFGSGTRLTVV.

This clone was observed once. The rearrangement uses TRBV9 and TRBJ2-1, with 10 bases that match TRBD2. This CDR3 region has 17 residues. J lost 0 bases, V lost 0 bases, and 3 bases had no gene match. In germline, CDR1 is SGDLS, CDR2 YYNGEE. The CDR3, as DNA: TGTGCCAGCAGCGTAGTAGCGGGGGGCTACTCCTACAATGAGCAGTTCTTC. It codes for CASSVVAGGYSYNEQFF.

The V call is TRBV9, the J call TRBJ2-7; 11 bases fit TRBD2. The germline V gene encodes CDR1 SGDLS and CDR2 YYNGEE. CDR3 length: 15 residues. Trimming cost V 4 bases and J 0 bases; bases outside gene matches: 3. The DNA for the CDR3 is TGTGCCAGCAGCTCGGGACTAGCGGCCTCCTACGAGCAGTACTTC. It is translated as CASSSGLAASYEQYF.

The chain uses TRBV7-9 and TRBJ2-6; no firm D call. The CDR3 length is 17 residues. Germline lookup yields CDR1 SEHNR and CDR2 FQNEAQ (reference sequence). The germline V and J ends were trimmed by 1 base and 2 bases, with 12 bases remaining between them. CDR3: CASSLESAPPGANVLTF. CDR3 bases: TGTGCCAGCAGCTTAGAGTCCGCTCCCCCTGGGGCCAACGTCCTGACTTTC.

The chain couples TRBV4-2 to TRBJ1-2; TRBD1 matches at 8 bases. V dropped 0 bases and J dropped 4; count of bases not matched to a gene: 7. The germline CDR1 and CDR2 sequences are LGHNA and YNFKEQ. This CDR3 has 16 residues. The CDR3 loop is CASSQELTGEVYGYTF. Written as DNA, the CDR3 is TGTGCCAGCAGCCAAGAGTTGACAGGGGAGGTCTATGGCTACACCTTC.

As regards this clone: The same CDR3 arises from other DNA sequences in this sample as well. The chain employs TRBV7-9 and TRBJ1-1; TRBD1 aligns across 8 bases. The V gene end was trimmed by 2 bases and the J gene end by 8 bases; junction bases not matched to a gene: 1. The CDR3 is made up of 12 amino acids. Germline loops: CDR1 SEHNR, CDR2 FQNEAQ (reference sequence). CDR3 residues: CASSLSGGEAFF. CDR3 in DNA: TGTGCCAGCAGCTTATCAGGGGGCGAAGCTTTCTTT.